Listed below are T cell receptor beta chains from one sample, sequenced in a study of identical twins. A single record per CDR3 protein comes from TCRdb applying MiXCR to the 5' RACE reads. The sample has approximately 500,000 distinct CDR3 sequences, more than 20% seen once. This sample also appeared in a second study, on T cells expressing NK-cell markers.

Sample: CD4+ T cells sorted from blood. The receptors stem from a woman between 18 and 29 years old in good health. Both conserved end residues are part of each CDR3. The D gene is left open where the match is weak. Expanded clones are given a class, and other clones once, few, many or no size at all.

TRBV6-2/TRBV6-3	NA	NA	TRBJ2-1	TGTGCCAGCAGTGAGAGGCACAGGATCGGCAATGAGCAGTTCTTC	CASSERHRIGNEQFF
TRBV18	few	TRBD2	TRBJ2-3	TGTGCCAGCTCACCTCCAGCGGGGGACACAGATACGCAGTATTTT	CASSPPAGDTDTQYF
TRBV6-5	NA	NA	TRBJ1-3	TGTGCCAGCAGTTACTCAGTACGGCACCCTGGAAACACCATATATTTT	CASSYSVRHPGNTIYF
TRBV12-3/TRBV12-4	NA	TRBD2	TRBJ2-1	TGTGCCAGCAGTTTAGGTAGGACTAGTTTATCGAGCTCCTACAATGAGCAGTTCTTC	CASSLGRTSLSSSYNEQFF
TRBV5-6	few	TRBD2	TRBJ2-1	TGTGCCAGCAGCTTCCGGGAGGGCCTAGGTGAGCAGTTCTTC	CASSFREGLGEQFF
TRBV12-3/TRBV12-4	few	NA	TRBJ1-1	TGTGCCAGCAGTTTAGCGCACGGTGAAGCTTTCTTT	CASSLAHGEAFF
TRBV12-3/TRBV12-4	few	TRBD2	TRBJ2-4	TGTGCCAGCGGGACTACCGTTAAAAACATTCAGTACTTC	CASGTTVKNIQYF
TRBV6-6	NA	NA	TRBJ2-7	TGTGCCAGCAGGACGGATGTTATCCTCGAGCAGTACTTC	CASRTDVILEQYF
TRBV18	NA	NA	TRBJ2-6	TGTGCCAGCTCACCAGAACGCCGCTCTGGGGCCAACGTCCTGACTTTC	CASSPERRSGANVLTF
TRBV9	few	NA	TRBJ1-4	TGTGCCAGCAGCCCCCTAGGCACCGATGAAAAACTGTTTTTT	CASSPLGTDEKLFF
TRBV25-1	NA	NA	TRBJ1-1	TGTGCCAGCACCATCGGACGGGGTGAAGCTTTCTTT	CASTIGRGEAFF
TRBV6-1	few	NA	TRBJ1-1	TGTGCCACCACTACAGGGAGGAGGGTTTACACTGAAGCTTTCTTT	CATTTGRRVYTEAFF
TRBV6-1	few	TRBD1	TRBJ1-1	TGTGCCAGCAGCGTACATGACAGGGACGCGACTGAAGCTTTCTTT	CASSVHDRDATEAFF
TRBV3-1	few	NA	TRBJ2-7	TGTGCCAGCACCCGGGGAGGACACTACGAGCAGTACTTC	CASTRGGHYEQYF
TRBV7-2	NA	NA	TRBJ2-5	TGTGCCAGCAGCCCGCAGATAAGGGGGTCGGCGGAAGAGACCCAGTACTTC	CASSPQIRGSAEETQYF
TRBV11-1	NA	NA	TRBJ2-2	TGTGCCAGCAGCAGGCAGCTCCTGGGTGCCACGAACACCGGGGAGCTGTTTTTT	CASSRQLLGATNTGELFF
TRBV24-1	NA	NA	TRBJ2-2	TGTGCCACCAGTGTCACCTCGAACACCGGGGAGCTGTTTTTT	CATSVTSNTGELFF
TRBV19	NA	NA	TRBJ1-4	TGTGCCACACACCGAGGGCAGAAGAATGAAAAACTGTTTTTT	CATHRGQKNEKLFF
TRBV20-1	NA	NA	TRBJ2-2	TGCAGTGCTAGCCGGACCTCGAACACCGGGGAGCTGTTTTTT	CSASRTSNTGELFF
TRBV10-3	NA	TRBD1	TRBJ1-6	TGTGCCATCAGCCCCGACAGGGGTTCACCCCTCCACTTT	CAISPDRGSPLHF
TRBV5-5	NA	NA	TRBJ2-3	TGTGCCAGCAGCTTGGCGGGAGAAGTACCCGATACGCAGTATTTT	CASSLAGEVPDTQYF
TRBV5-1	NA	NA	TRBJ1-1	TGCGCCAGCAGCCAATGGATGAACACTGAAGCTTTCTTT	CASSQWMNTEAFF
TRBV7-2	NA	NA	TRBJ2-3	TGTGCCAGCAGCTTAGCGGTCGGGCGTACAGATACGCAGTATTTT	CASSLAVGRTDTQYF
TRBV10-3	few	NA	TRBJ1-1	TGTGCCATCAGGAGGGGAACGGATACGAACACTGAAGCTTTCTTT	CAIRRGTDTNTEAFF
TRBV12-3/TRBV12-4	few	NA	TRBJ2-2	TGTGCCAGCAGTTTAGGACAGTCTAGGGCCGGGGAGCTGTTTTTT	CASSLGQSRAGELFF
TRBV5-1	few	NA	TRBJ1-4	TGCGCCAGCAGCTCTCGCGGGGGGGGAGAAAAACTGTTTTTT	CASSSRGGGEKLFF
TRBV5-1	NA	NA	TRBJ1-1	TGCGCCAGCTCCGAGAGTGGGCCAGGGCGGAAGGCTTTCTTT	CASSESGPGRKAFF
TRBV7-8	NA	NA	TRBJ2-2	TGTGCCAGCAGCTTAAAGGACGGGGAGCTGTTTTTT	CASSLKDGELFF
TRBV5-4	NA	NA	TRBJ1-1	TGTGCCAGCAGCCAAACTGCGAGCTACACTGAAGCTTTCTTT	CASSQTASYTEAFF
TRBV3-1	NA	NA	TRBJ2-7	TGTGCCAGCAGCCAAGATCTCTTAAGGTCTTACGAGCAGTACTTC	CASSQDLLRSYEQYF
TRBV6-1	few	NA	TRBJ2-4	TGTGCCAGCAGGAAACAGGGAGGGAACATTCAGTACTTC	CASRKQGGNIQYF
TRBV7-2	NA	TRBD2	TRBJ2-1	TGTGCCAGCAGCTCGCGGACTAGCCGGGGATACAATGAGCAGTTCTTC	CASSSRTSRGYNEQFF
TRBV9	NA	NA	TRBJ2-7	TGTGCCAGCAGCGTAGGAGAGGGCGAGCAGTACTTC	CASSVGEGEQYF
TRBV15	few	NA	TRBJ2-7	TGTGCCACCAGCAGAGATCGACAATACGAGCAGTACTTC	CATSRDRQYEQYF
TRBV3-1	NA	NA	TRBJ2-6	TGTGCCAGCAGCCAAGAGGGATCTGGGGCCAACGTCCTGACTTTC	CASSQEGSGANVLTF
TRBV12-3/TRBV12-4	many	NA	TRBJ2-2	TGTGCCAGCAGTCAGCGACCGGTCACCGGGGAGCTGTTTTTT	CASSQRPVTGELFF
TRBV9	many	NA	TRBJ1-1	TGTGCCAGCAGCCCCCAGGCGAACACTGAAGCTTTCTTT	CASSPQANTEAFF
TRBV20-1	NA	NA	TRBJ2-2	TGCAGTGCTAGGCCCGGGGCAAACACCGGGGAGCTGTTTTTT	CSARPGANTGELFF
TRBV20-1	NA	NA	TRBJ1-5	TGCAGTGCTAGGTTATCTAGCAATCAGCCCCAGCATTTT	CSARLSSNQPQHF
TRBV3-1	NA	NA	TRBJ2-1	TGTGCCAGCAGCCTCCGAGGTCGTTGGGGTGCCTACAATGAGCAGTTCTTC	CASSLRGRWGAYNEQFF
TRBV20-1	few	NA	TRBJ1-2	TGCAGTGCCCCCCGGGTAAACTATGGCTACACCTTC	CSAPRVNYGYTF
TRBV6-1	few	TRBD1	TRBJ2-7	TGTGCCAGCAGCAAGAAAGGACAGGGGATCAACGAGCAGTACTTC	CASSKKGQGINEQYF
TRBV5-1	NA	NA	TRBJ2-7	TGCGCCAGCAGCGGGAGCGGGACAGCTTCCTACGAGCAGTACTTC	CASSGSGTASYEQYF
TRBV6-5	NA	TRBD1	TRBJ1-2	TGTGCCAGCAGTTTACAGGGGGCTATCAGTGGCTACACCTTC	CASSLQGAISGYTF
TRBV5-1	few	NA	TRBJ1-1	TGCGCCAGCAGCTTTATAGGGGGCACTGAAGCTTTCTTT	CASSFIGGTEAFF
TRBV21-1	few	NA	TRBJ2-3	TGTGCCAGCAGCAAGGGGGGAAGTCGCACAGATACGCAGTATTTT	CASSKGGSRTDTQYF
TRBV20-1	NA	NA	TRBJ2-3	TGCAGTGCTCCCCGGGAGCGGTCCACAGATACGCAGTATTTT	CSAPRERSTDTQYF
TRBV7-6	NA	TRBD2	TRBJ2-1	TGTGCCAGCAGCTCGGGACTAGCCAGAACCCAGAATGAGCAGTTCTTC	CASSSGLARTQNEQFF
TRBV20-1	NA	TRBD2	TRBJ2-3	TGCAGTGCTAAACTAGCGGGGTTCACAGATACGCAGTATTTT	CSAKLAGFTDTQYF
TRBV30	NA	NA	TRBJ1-2	TGTGCCTGGAGTGCGTACTATGGCTACACCTTC	CAWSAYYGYTF
TRBV7-9	NA	TRBD2	TRBJ2-2	TGTGCCAGCGAGTTGGGCGGGAGGGCCGGCACCGGGGAGCTGTTTTTT	CASELGGRAGTGELFF
TRBV12-3/TRBV12-4	few	NA	TRBJ2-7	TGTGCCAGCAGGGAGGGAGGAAGCTCCTACGAGCAGTACTTC	CASREGGSSYEQYF
TRBV6-5	NA	NA	TRBJ1-1	TGTGCCAGCAGTTACTCGGGGATGGGTAGAGCTTTCTTT	CASSYSGMGRAFF
TRBV10-3	NA	TRBD2	TRBJ2-7	TGTGCCGTAGGGTCGGGACTAGTTTCCTACGAGCAGTACTTC	CAVGSGLVSYEQYF
TRBV5-1	NA	NA	TRBJ2-7	TGCGCCAGCAGCTTGTCCCAGGGGCACGAGCAGTACTTC	CASSLSQGHEQYF
TRBV3-1	few	NA	TRBJ1-1	TGTGCCAGCAGCCAATTTTTGAACACTGAAGCTTTCTTT	CASSQFLNTEAFF
TRBV6-5	NA	NA	TRBJ2-7	TGTGCCAGCAGTTACAGGGTCGCTACCTACGAGCAGTACTTC	CASSYRVATYEQYF
TRBV10-3	few	TRBD2	TRBJ2-5	TGTGCCATCAGTGATTACGGACTAGCGGGCCAGTACTTC	CAISDYGLAGQYF
TRBV10-1	NA	NA	TRBJ2-3	TGCGCCAGCAGCCCAGGGTTGAGCCAGCTCACAGATACGCAGTATTTT	CASSPGLSQLTDTQYF
TRBV4-3	NA	NA	TRBJ1-6	TGCGCCAGCAGCCAAGAAAGGAGGAATTCACCCCTCCACTTT	CASSQERRNSPLHF